These T cell receptor beta chains were read from a single sample in a study of T cells in Graves' hyperthyroidism and ophthalmopathy. Each CDR3 protein is one row after TCRdb ran MiXCR on the multiplex PCR reads. The sample includes some 490,000 distinct CDR3 sequences, 20% to 25% of them seen just once. The sample was blood. All receptors derive from a woman between 65 and 79 years old with Graves' ophthalmopathy. Both conserved end residues are part of each CDR3. The D gene is left open where the match is weak. A clone size is listed for some rows: how often the clone was seen (once, few, many), or a class if it is expanded.

TRBD2,few,16,TRBV7-2,TRBJ2-3,TGTGCCAGCAGCTCTAACTTAGCGGGAGGGGCCGATACGCAGTATTTT,CASSSNLAGGADTQYF
TRBD2,few,13,TRBV6-1,TRBJ2-5,TGTGCCAGCAGTGAAGGACTAGCTGTTCGACTGTACTTC,CASSEGLAVRLYF
.,.,14,TRBV3-1,TRBJ2-1,TGTGCCAGCAGCCACAGGGCTTCCTACAATGAGCAGTCCTTC,CASSHRASYNEQSF
TRBD1,few,14,TRBV4-3,TRBJ1-2,TGCGCCAGCAGCCCAGGGGGCGAGAACTATGGCTACACCTTC,CASSPGGENYGYTF
.,once,17,TRBV28,TRBJ2-2,TGTGCCAGCAGTCTCTCAGGCTTGAGCGGAAACACCGGGGAGCTGTTTTTT,CASSLSGLSGNTGELFF
.,many,12,TRBV7-2,TRBJ2-5,TGTGCCAGCAGCATAGAAGCAGAGAATCAGTACTTC,CASSIEAENQYF
TRBD2,few,17,TRBV2,TRBJ2-2,TGTGCCAGCAGTCCCGGACTAGCGGGAGGGAACACCGGGGAGCTGTTTTTT,CASSPGLAGGNTGELFF
TRBD1,.,16,TRBV12-3/TRBV12-4,TRBJ1-2,TGTGCCGGCAGTTTAGAGGGCAGGGGGTCTGGCTATGGCTACACCTTC,CAGSLEGRGSGYGYTF
TRBD2,.,16,TRBV5-1,TRBJ2-1,TGCGCCAGCAGCAACCTAGCGGGAGGGCCTGTTAATGAGCAGTTCTTC,CASSNLAGGPVNEQFF
.,many,13,TRBV12-3/TRBV12-4,TRBJ2-3,TGTGCCAGCCGAAGCGGTAGCACAGATACGCAGTATTTT,CASRSGSTDTQYF
.,many,14,TRBV6-5,TRBJ2-7,TGTGCCAGCAGTTACTCTAGGACTACCTACGAGCAGTACTTC,CASSYSRTTYEQYF
.,many,15,TRBV11-2,TRBJ2-1,TGTGCCAGCAGCTTAGGGACCACCGGCCACAATGAGCAGTTCTTC,CASSLGTTGHNEQFF
.,few,15,TRBV2,TRBJ1-2,TGTGCCAGCAGTCTCTTCAGGGCCTCGGGCTATGGCTACACCTTC,CASSLFRASGYGYTF
.,few,11,TRBV20-1,TRBJ2-1,TGCAGTGCCTTAGGCACCAATGAGCAGTTCTTC,CSALGTNEQFF
TRBD1,.,12,TRBV20-1,TRBJ2-2,TGCAGTGCGACAGGGTACACCGGGGAGCTGTTTTTT,CSATGYTGELFF
.,many,14,TRBV6-5,TRBJ2-1,TGTGCCAGCAGTTACTCGACTGTTTCCCATGAGCAGTTCTTC,CASSYSTVSHEQFF
.,many,13,TRBV7-2,TRBJ2-5,TGTGCCAGCAGTAGACACAACGAAGAGACCCAGTACTTC,CASSRHNEETQYF
.,.,14,TRBV20-1,TRBJ1-5,TGCAGTGCTCCCCGGGGAGGGATTCACCAGCCCCAGCATTTT,CSAPRGGIHQPQHF
.,few,16,TRBV24-1,TRBJ2-2,TGTGCCACCAGTGACCCGGGGCGAACGAACACCGGGGAGCTGTTTTTT,CATSDPGRTNTGELFF
.,many,14,TRBV6-6,TRBJ1-1,TGTGCCAGCAGTTACGTGGGGATTGGGTCTGAAGCTTTCTTT,CASSYVGIGSEAFF
.,few,16,TRBV6-6,TRBJ2-3,TGTGCCAGCAGTTACCGGGGAGTTGGGGTCACAGATACGCAGTATTTT,CASSYRGVGVTDTQYF
.,.,13,TRBV19,TRBJ1-1,TGTGCCAGTAGTATGAAGAGGAACACTGAAGCTTTCTTT,CASSMKRNTEAFF
.,few,13,TRBV29-1,TRBJ2-2,TGCAGCGTTGGTGAGGGGAACACCGGGGAGCTGTTTTTT,CSVGEGNTGELFF
TRBD1,few,12,TRBV7-9,TRBJ2-5,TGTGCCAGCAGCTTTGAAACAGGGGCCACGTACTTC,CASSFETGATYF
.,few,17,TRBV27,TRBJ1-2,TGTGCCAGCAGGAGGGTGACGAATTCCTTTGCTGGCTATGGCTACACCTTC,CASRRVTNSFAGYGYTF
.,few,13,TRBV29-1,TRBJ2-5,TGCAGCGTTGACCCCGGGAACCAAGAGACCCAGTACTTC,CSVDPGNQETQYF
.,.,13,TRBV7-3,TRBJ2-3,TGTGCCAGCAGCCCTACCAAAGGAGATACGCAGTATTTT,CASSPTKGDTQYF
.,few,13,TRBV6-1,TRBJ1-2,TGTGCCAGCTACAATCCAGGGTTCTATGGCTACACCTTC,CASYNPGFYGYTF
.,few,13,TRBV5-8,TRBJ2-3,TGTGCCAGCAGCTTGGACGGACCAGATACGCAGTATTTT,CASSLDGPDTQYF
.,.,13,TRBV9,TRBJ1-1,TGTGCCAGCAGCGTAGTAGGGCGCACTGAAGCTTTCTTT,CASSVVGRTEAFF
TRBD2,few,16,TRBV7-9,TRBJ2-5,TGTGCCAGCAGCTTTTCCGGGACTAGCCAAAAAGAGACCCAGTACTTC,CASSFSGTSQKETQYF
TRBD2,.,16,TRBV6-1,TRBJ2-3,TGTGCCAGCAGTGAGGCTAGCGGGACATGGACAGATACGCAGTATTTT,CASSEASGTWTDTQYF
.,.,16,TRBV18,TRBJ1-1,TGTGCCAGCTCCCCGGGGTTGCGGTTCGGCGACACTGAAGCTTTCTTT,CASSPGLRFGDTEAFF
.,.,12,TRBV5-1,TRBJ2-3,TGCGCCAGCAGCCCTCACAACGAGGTGCAGTATTTT,CASSPHNEVQYF
.,few,14,TRBV27,TRBJ1-3,TGTGCCAGCAGTCCCTCCCCACAGGGAAACACCATATATTTT,CASSPSPQGNTIYF
.,.,15,TRBV12-3/TRBV12-4,TRBJ2-5,TGTGCCAGCAGTTTGAGTTTGTCTAACCAAGAGACCCAGTACTTC,CASSLSLSNQETQYF
TRBD1,.,13,TRBV9,TRBJ2-7,TGTGCCAGCAGCCGCGAGGGGGCCGTCGAGCAGTACTTC,CASSREGAVEQYF